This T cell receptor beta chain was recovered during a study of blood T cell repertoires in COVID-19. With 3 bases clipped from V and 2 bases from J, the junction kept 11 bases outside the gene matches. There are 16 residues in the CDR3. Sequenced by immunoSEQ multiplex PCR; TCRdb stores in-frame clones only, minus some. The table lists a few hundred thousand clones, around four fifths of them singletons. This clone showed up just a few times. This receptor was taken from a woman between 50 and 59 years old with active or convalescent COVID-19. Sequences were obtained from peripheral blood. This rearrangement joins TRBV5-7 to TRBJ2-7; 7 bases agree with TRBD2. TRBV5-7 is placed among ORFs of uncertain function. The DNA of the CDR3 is TGTGCCAGCAGCTGGGAGGGTCTTTTAGGGCCCTACGAGCAGTACTTC. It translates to CASSWEGLLGPYEQYF.